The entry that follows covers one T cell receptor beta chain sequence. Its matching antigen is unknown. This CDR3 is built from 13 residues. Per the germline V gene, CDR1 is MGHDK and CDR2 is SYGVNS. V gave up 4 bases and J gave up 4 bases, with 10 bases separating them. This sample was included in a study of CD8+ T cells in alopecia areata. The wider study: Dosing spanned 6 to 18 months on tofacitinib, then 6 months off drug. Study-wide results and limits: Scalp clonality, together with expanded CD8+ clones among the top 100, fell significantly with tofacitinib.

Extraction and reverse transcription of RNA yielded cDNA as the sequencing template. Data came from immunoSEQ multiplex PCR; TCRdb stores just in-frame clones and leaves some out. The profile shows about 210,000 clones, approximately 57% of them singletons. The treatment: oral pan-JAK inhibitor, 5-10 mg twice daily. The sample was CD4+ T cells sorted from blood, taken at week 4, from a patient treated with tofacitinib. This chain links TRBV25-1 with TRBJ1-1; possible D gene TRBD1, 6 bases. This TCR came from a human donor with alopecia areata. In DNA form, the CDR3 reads TGTGCCAGCAGTGCAGGGGCGGGCACTGAAGCTTTCTTT. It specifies CASSAGAGTEAFF.